The entry below gives a single T cell receptor beta chain sequence along with its context. Other DNA sequences in the sample encode the same CDR3. This sample is drawn from a study of shared clonotypes between healthy human individuals. Study at large: With ages of 18 to 49, the donors were a couple of women and a few men.

Here immunoSEQ multiplex PCR was the method, and the copy in TCRdb shows in-frame clones only, minus some. The sample has approximately 530,000 clones, approximately 95% seen once; the top ten hold under 0.065%. Input material: naive CD4+ T cells sorted from blood. Indicated subset: CD45RA+ positively selected. This clonotype was sampled from a woman aged 25 to 39 in good health.

This CDR3 reads CASSLGDRGYGYTF. The CDR3, as DNA: TGCGCCAGCAGCTTGGGTGATCGGGGCTATGGCTACACCTTC. The chain joins TRBV5-1 to TRBJ1-2, with D hard to call. Germline CDR1 and CDR2: SGHRS and YFSETQ. This CDR3 is built from 14 residues. The V and J ends lost 0 bases and 4 bases respectively, with 10 bases between them.